Below are 2 T cell receptor beta chains sequenced from a single sample in a study of OX40 agonist ivuxolimab in advanced cancers. TCRdb's table, derived via immunoSEQ multiplex PCR, lists solely in-frame clones and lacks some. The sample includes under 150,000 clones, approximately 90% of them seen just once. The specimen was CD4+ or CD8+ T cells sorted from blood, collected in a trial of the OX40 agonist ivuxolimab. The receptors were gathered from an adult with an advanced solid tumor such as melanoma, head and neck, liver or kidney cancer.

V and J are TRBV4-2 and TRBJ1-1; unclear D gene. Per the germline V gene, CDR1 is LGHNA and CDR2 is YNFKEQ. The CDR3 contains 12 residues. The V end was cut by 3 bases, the J end by 2 bases, with 4 bases between. CDR3 sequence: CASSHENTEAFF. CDR3 in DNA: TGTGCCAGCAGCCACGAAAACACTGAAGCTTTCTTT.

The chain links TRBV19 to TRBJ2-2; TRBD1 might be the D (6 bases). The CDR3 spans 14 residues. The germline CDR1 and CDR2 sequences are LNHDA and SQIVND (reference sequence). V gave up 6 bases and J gave up 0 bases, with 8 bases separating them. The CDR3 DNA is TGTGCCAGTAGAGACAGGTCGAACACCGGGGAGCTGTTTTTT. It translates to CASRDRSNTGELFF.